The TCR beta chain under discussion was sequenced for a study of shared clonotypes between healthy human individuals. The CDR3 is 15 amino acids. J lost 5 bases, V lost 2 bases, and 5 bases had no gene match. Per germline, CDR1 ENHRY and CDR2 SYGVKD. Produced via immunoSEQ multiplex PCR; TCRdb's table is partial and in-frame only. The table shows 1.6 million or so clones, with more than 95% occurring only once. The genes are TRBV10-3 and TRBJ2-5, with 10 bases fitting TRBD1. This TCR derives from a man aged 30-40 years in good health. Sequenced: naive CD4+ T cells sorted from blood. The subset: CD45RA+ positively selected. CDR3 coding DNA: TGTGCCATCAGTGAGCCTGGACAGGGGGAGGAGACCCAGTACTTC. Its translation is CAISEPGQGEETQYF.